The clone carrying this T cell receptor beta chain was seen only a few times. Its antigen is undetermined. A split of CD4+ cells into CD45RA+ naive and CD45RA-negative memory subsets was performed. This sample is drawn from a study of shared clonotypes between healthy human individuals. Study-level findings and limits: Inspection by rarefaction showed sorted-subset sequencing to be incomplete despite large depth. Represented diversity (both genetic and exposure-history) was limited by the small number of donors. In general, naive subsets displayed greater estimated richness than memory subsets did.

From germline, CDR1 is MNHEY and CDR2 SMNVEV (reference sequence). The CDR3 is 13 residues long. The ends lost 4 bases at V and 4 bases at J; junction bases unmatched: 3. Repertoires were generated with immunoSEQ multiplex PCR, while TCRdb's copy carries only in-frame clones and drops some. There are approximately 980,000 clones in the sample; about 80% occur only once, and over 1.3% lies in the top ten. The receptor's source is a man aged 18 to 29 in good health. V gene TRBV27 combines with J gene TRBJ1-1, with 7 bases identical to TRBD1. Sequenced: memory CD4+ T cells sorted from blood. Specified subset: CD45RA-negative fraction. The CDR3 protein is CASSSRGFTEAFF. The CDR3 bases are TGTGCCAGCAGTTCCAGGGGGTTCACTGAAGCTTTCTTT.